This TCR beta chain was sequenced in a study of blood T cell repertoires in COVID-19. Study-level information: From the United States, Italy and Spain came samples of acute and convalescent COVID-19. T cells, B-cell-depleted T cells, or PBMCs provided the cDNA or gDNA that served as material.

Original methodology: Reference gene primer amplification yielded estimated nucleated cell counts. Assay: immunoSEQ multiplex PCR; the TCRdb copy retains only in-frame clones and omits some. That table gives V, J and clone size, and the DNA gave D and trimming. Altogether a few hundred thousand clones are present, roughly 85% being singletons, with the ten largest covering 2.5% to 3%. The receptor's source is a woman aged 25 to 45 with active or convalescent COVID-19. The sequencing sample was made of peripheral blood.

Written as DNA, the CDR3 is TGCGCCAGCAGCTTGGCCGGGCAGGGGGGAAACACCATATATTTT. Protein: CASSLAGQGGNTIYF. The chain is built from TRBV5-1 and TRBJ1-3; weak D call: TRBD1 (6 bases). The V end lost 0 bases, the J end lost 4 bases, and 11 bases lay between the germline ends. CDR3 length: 15 amino acids. CDR1 is SGHRS, CDR2 YFSETQ, per germline.